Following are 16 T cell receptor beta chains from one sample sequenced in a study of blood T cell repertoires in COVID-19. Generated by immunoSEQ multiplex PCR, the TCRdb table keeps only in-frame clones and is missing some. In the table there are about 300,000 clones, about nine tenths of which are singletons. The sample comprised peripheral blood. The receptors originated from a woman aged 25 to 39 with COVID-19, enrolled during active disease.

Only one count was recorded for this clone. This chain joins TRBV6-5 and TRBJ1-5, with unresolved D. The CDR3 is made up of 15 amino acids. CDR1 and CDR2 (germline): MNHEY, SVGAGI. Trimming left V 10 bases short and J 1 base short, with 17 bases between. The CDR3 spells CATHANSASNQPQHF. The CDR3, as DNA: TGTGCCACTCACGCCAACAGTGCCAGCAATCAGCCCCAGCATTTT.

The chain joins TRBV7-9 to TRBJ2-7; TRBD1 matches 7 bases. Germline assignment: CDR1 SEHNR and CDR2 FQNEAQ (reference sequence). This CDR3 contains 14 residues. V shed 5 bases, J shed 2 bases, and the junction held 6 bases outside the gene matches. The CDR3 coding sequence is TGTGCCAGCAGCCCATCCGGGACAGCCTACGAGCAGTACTTC. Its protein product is CASSPSGTAYEQYF.

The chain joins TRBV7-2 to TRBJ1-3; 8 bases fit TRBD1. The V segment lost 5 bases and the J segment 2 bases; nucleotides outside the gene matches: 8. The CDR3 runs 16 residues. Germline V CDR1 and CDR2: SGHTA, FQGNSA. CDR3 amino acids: CASSPDRGRTGNTIYF. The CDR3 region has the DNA TGTGCCAGCAGCCCAGACAGGGGACGGACTGGAAACACCATATATTTT.

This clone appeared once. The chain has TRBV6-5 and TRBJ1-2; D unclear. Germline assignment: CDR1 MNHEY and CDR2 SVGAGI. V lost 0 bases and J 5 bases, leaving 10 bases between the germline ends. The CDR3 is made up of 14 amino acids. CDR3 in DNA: TGTGCCAGCAGTTACTCTTCGAGGGAGTATGGCTACACCTTC. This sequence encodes CASSYSSREYGYTF.

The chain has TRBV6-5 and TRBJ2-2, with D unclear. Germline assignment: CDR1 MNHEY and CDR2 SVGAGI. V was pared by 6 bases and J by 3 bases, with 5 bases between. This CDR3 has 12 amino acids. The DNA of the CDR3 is TGTGCCAGCAGCCGGGACACCGGGGAGCTGTTTTTT. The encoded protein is CASSRDTGELFF.

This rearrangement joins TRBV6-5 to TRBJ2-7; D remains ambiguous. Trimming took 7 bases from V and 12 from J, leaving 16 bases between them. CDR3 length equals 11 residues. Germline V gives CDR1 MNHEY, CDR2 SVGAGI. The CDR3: CASKIPITGYV. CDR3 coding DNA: TGTGCCAGCAAGATACCGATTACCGGGTACGTC.

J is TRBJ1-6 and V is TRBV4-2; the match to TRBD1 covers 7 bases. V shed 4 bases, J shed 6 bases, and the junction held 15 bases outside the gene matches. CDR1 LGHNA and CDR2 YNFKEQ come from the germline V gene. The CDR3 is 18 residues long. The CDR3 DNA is TGTGCCAGCAGCCTATTCCTCTCGGGACAGCGAATTAATTCACCCCTCCACTTT. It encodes CASSLFLSGQRINSPLHF.

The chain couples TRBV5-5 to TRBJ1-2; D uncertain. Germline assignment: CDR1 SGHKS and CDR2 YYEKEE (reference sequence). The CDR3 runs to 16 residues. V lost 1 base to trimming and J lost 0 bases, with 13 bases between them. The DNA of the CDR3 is TGTGCCAGCAGCTTGATGGGGAAAGCGGCTAACTATGGCTACACCTTC. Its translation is CASSLMGKAANYGYTF.

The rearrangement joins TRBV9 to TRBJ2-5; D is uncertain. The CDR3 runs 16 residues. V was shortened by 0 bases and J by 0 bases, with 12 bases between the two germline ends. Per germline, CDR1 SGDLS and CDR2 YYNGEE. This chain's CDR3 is CASSVEAGRYQETQYF. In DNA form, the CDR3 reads TGTGCCAGCAGCGTAGAGGCAGGCCGCTACCAAGAGACCCAGTACTTC.

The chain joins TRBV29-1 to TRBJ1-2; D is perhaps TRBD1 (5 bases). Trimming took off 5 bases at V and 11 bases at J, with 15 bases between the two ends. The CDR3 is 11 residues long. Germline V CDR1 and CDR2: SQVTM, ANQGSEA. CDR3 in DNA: TGCAGCGTTCGGGGGAGGGAGAGTTACACCTTC. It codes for CSVRGRESYTF.

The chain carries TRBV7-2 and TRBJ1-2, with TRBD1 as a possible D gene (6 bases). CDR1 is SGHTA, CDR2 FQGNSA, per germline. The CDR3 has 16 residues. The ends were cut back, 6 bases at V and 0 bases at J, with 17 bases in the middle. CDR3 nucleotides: TGTGCCAGCAGTACTTACAGGGTCGAGGCTAACTATGGCTACACCTTC. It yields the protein CASSTYRVEANYGYTF.

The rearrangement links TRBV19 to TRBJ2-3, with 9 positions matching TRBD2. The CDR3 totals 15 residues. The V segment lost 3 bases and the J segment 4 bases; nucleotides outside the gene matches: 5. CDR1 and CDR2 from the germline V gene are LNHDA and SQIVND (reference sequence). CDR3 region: CASSIGGGAPDTQYF. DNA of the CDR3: TGTGCCAGTAGTATCGGCGGGGGGGCCCCAGATACGCAGTATTTT.

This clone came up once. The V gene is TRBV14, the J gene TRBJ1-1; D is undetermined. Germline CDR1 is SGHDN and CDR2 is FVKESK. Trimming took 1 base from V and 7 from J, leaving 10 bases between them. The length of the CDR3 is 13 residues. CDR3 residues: CASSQVHALEAFF. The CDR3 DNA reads TGTGCCAGCAGCCAAGTCCATGCACTTGAAGCTTTCTTT.

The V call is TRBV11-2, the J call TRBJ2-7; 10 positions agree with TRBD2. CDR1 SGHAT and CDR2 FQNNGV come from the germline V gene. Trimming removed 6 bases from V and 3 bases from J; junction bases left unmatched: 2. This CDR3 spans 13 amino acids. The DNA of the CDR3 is TGTGCCAGCAGTCAGCGGGAGGGCTACGAGCAGTACGTC. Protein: CASSQREGYEQYV.

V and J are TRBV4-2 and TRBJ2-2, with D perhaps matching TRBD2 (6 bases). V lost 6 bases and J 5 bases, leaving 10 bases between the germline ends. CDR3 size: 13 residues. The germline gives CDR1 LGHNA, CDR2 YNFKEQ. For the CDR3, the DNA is TGTGCCAGCAGGGGGGGACTGACCGGGGAGCTGTTTTTT. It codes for CASRGGLTGELFF.

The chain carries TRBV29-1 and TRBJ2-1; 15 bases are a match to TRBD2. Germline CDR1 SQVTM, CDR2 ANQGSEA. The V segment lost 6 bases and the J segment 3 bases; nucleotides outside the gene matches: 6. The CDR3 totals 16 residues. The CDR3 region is CSVTRTSGGDYNEQFF. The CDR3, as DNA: TGCAGCGTCACCCGGACTAGCGGGGGGGACTACAATGAGCAGTTCTTC.